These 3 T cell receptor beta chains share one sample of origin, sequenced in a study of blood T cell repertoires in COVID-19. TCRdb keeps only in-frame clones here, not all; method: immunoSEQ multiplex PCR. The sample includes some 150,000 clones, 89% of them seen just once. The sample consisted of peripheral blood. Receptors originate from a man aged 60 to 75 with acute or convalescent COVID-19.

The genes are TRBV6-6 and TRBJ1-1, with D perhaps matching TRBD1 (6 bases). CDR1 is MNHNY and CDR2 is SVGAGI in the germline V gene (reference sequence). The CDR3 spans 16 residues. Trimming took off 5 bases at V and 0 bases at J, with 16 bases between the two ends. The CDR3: CASSKMRDKLNTEAFF. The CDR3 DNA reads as TGTGCCAGCAGTAAAATGAGGGACAAACTGAACACTGAAGCTTTCTTT.

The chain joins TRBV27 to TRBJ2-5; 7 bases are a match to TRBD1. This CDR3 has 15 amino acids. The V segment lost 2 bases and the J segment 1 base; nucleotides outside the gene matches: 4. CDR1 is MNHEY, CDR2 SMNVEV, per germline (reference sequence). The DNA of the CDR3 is TGTGCCAGCAGTTTAATGACAGGGATCCAAGAGACCCAGTACTTC. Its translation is CASSLMTGIQETQYF.

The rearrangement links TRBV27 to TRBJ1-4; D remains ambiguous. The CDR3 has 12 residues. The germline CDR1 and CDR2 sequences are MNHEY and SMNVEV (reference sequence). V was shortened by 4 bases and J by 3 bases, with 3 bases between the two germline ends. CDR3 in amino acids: CASSSSNEKLFF. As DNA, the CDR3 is TGTGCCAGCAGTTCGTCTAATGAAAAACTGTTTTTT.